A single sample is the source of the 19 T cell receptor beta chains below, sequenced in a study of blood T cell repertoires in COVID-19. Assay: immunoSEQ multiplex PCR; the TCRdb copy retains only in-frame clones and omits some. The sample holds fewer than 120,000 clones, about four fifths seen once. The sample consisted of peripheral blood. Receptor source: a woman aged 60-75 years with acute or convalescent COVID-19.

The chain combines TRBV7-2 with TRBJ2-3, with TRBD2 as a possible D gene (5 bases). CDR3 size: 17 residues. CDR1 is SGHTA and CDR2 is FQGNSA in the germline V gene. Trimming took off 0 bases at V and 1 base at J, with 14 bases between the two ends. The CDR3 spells CASSLAARAGRTDTQYF. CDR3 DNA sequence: TGTGCCAGCAGCTTAGCGGCACGGGCGGGCCGCACAGATACGCAGTATTTT.

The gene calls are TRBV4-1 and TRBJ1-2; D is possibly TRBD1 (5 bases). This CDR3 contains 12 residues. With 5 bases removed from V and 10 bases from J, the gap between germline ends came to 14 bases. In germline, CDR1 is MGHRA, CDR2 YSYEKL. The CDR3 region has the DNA TGCGCCAGCAGCTCTACTGGGGCGGACTACACCTTC. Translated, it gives CASSSTGADYTF.

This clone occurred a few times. CDR3 nucleotides: TGTGCCAGTAGTACTGTGGGACAGGGAGGAAGCGAGCAGTACTTC. Translated, it gives CASSTVGQGGSEQYF. The genes are TRBV19 and TRBJ2-7; 9 bases are shared with TRBD1. Losses at the gene ends were 4 bases for V and 6 bases for J; bases not matched to a gene: 10. CDR1 and CDR2 from the germline V gene are LNHDA and SQIVND (reference sequence). The CDR3 contains 15 residues.

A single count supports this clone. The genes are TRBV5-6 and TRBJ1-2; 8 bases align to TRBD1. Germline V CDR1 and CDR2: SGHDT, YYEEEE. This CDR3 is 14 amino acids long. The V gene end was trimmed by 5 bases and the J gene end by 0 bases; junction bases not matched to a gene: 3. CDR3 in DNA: TGTGCCAGCAGAACGACAGGGGCTAACTATGGCTACACCTTC. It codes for CASRTTGANYGYTF.

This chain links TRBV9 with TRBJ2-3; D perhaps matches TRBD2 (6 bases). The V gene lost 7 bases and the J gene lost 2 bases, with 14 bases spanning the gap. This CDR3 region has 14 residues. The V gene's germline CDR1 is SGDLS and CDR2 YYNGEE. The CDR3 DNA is TGTGCCAGCGGCATAGCGGTCGACACAGATACGCAGTATTTT. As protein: CASGIAVDTDTQYF.

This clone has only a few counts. The CDR3 spells CASSRGQIVKGEAFF. Written as DNA, the CDR3 is TGTGCCAGCAGCCGAGGACAGATAGTAAAAGGGGAAGCTTTCTTT. V gene TRBV16 combines with J gene TRBJ1-1; possible D gene TRBD1, 6 bases. The CDR3 sequence is 15 residues long. The germline V gene encodes CDR1 KGHSY and CDR2 FQNENV. Trimming removed 4 bases at V and 8 bases at J, with 20 bases between.

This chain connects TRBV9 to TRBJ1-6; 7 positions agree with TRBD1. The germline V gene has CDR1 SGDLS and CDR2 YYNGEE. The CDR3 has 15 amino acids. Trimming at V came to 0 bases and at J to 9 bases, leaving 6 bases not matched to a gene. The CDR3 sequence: CASSVGAGGTSPLHF. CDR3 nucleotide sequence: TGTGCCAGCAGCGTAGGGGCAGGGGGTACTTCACCCCTCCACTTT.

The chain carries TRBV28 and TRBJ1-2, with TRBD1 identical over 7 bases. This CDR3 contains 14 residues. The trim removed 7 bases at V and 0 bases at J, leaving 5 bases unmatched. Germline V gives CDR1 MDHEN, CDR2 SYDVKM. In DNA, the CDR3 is TGTGCCAGCACCCGGACAGGAGCTAACTATGGCTACACCTTC. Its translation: CASTRTGANYGYTF.

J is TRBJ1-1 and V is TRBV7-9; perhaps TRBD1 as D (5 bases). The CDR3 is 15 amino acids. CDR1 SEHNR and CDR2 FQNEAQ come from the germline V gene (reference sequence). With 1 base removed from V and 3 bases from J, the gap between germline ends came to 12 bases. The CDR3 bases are TGTGCCAGCAGCTTAGGTCAGCTAGGGGACACTGAAGCTTTCTTT. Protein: CASSLGQLGDTEAFF.

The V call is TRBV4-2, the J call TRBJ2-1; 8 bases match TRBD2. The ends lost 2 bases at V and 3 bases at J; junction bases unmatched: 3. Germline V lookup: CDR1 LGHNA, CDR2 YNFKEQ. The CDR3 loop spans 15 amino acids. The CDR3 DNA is TGTGCCAGCAGCCAATCAGCGGGGGACTACAATGAGCAGTTCTTC. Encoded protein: CASSQSAGDYNEQFF.

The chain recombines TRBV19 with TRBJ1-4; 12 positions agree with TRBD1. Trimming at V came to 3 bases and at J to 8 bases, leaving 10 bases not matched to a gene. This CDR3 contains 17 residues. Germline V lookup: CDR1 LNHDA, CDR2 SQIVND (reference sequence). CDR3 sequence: CASSILGQGAYGEKLFF. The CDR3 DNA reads TGTGCCAGTAGTATCTTGGGACAGGGGGCGTACGGGGAAAAACTGTTTTTT.

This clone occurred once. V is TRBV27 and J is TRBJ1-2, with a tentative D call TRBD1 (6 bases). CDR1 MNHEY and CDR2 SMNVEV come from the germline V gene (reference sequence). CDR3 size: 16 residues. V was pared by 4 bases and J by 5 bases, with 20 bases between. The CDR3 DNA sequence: TGTGCCAGCAGTTATACAGGGAGAGGGTCCGGATATGGCTACACCTTC. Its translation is CASSYTGRGSGYGYTF.

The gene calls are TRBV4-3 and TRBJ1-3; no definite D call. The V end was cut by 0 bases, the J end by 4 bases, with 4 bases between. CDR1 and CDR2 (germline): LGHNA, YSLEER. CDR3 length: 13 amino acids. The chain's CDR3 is CASSQDRGNTIYF. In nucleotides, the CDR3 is TGCGCCAGCAGCCAAGACAGGGGAAACACCATATATTTT.

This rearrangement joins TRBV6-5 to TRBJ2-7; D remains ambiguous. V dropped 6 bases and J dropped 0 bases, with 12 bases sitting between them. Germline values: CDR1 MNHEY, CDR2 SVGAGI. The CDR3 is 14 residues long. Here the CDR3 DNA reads TGTGCCAGCAGAATCGGCGGAACCTCCTACGAGCAGTACTTC. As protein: CASRIGGTSYEQYF.

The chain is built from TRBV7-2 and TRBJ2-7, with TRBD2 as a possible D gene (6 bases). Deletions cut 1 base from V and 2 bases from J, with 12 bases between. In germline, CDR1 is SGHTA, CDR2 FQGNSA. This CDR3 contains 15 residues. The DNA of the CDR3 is TGTGCCAGCAGCTTAGACCGGGGACTGGCCTACGAGCAGTACTTC. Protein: CASSLDRGLAYEQYF.

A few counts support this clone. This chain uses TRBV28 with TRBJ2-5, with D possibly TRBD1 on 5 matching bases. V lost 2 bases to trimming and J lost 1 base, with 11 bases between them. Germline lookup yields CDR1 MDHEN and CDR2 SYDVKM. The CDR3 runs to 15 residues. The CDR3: CASSLADSVQETQYF. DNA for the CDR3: TGTGCCAGCAGTTTAGCCGACAGCGTCCAAGAGACCCAGTACTTC.

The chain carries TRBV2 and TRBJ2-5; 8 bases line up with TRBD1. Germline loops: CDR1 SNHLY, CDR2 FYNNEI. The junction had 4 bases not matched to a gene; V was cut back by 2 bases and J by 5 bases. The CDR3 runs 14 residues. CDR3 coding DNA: TGTGCCAGCAGTGAATCAGGGGGCGATGAGACCCAGTACTTC. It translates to CASSESGGDETQYF.

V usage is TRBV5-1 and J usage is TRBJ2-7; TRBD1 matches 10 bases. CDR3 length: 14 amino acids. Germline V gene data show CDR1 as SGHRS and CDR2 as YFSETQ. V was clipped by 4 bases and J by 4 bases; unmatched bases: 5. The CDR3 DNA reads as TGCGCCAGCAGCGCCGGGACAGGGGTTTACGAGCAGTACTTC. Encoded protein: CASSAGTGVYEQYF.

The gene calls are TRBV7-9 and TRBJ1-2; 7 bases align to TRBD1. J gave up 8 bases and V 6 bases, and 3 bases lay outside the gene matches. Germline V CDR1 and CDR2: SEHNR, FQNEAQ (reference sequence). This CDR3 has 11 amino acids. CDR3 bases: TGTGCCAGCAGGGGGACAGCCGGCTACACCTTC. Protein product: CASRGTAGYTF.